Listed below are T cell receptor beta chains from one sample, sequenced in a study of T cells in Graves' hyperthyroidism and ophthalmopathy. TCRdb reanalysed the multiplex PCR reads using MiXCR and keeps one entry per CDR3 protein. This table holds about 570,000 distinct CDR3 sequences, around 42% found once. Sequenced input: peripheral blood or thyroid tissue (not recorded which). The receptors were gathered from an adult woman with Graves' disease, either hyperthyroidism or ophthalmopathy (not recorded which). Both conserved end residues are part of each CDR3. A D gene is named only where the DNA matches it firmly. Clone size is not always given. Where it is, it says once, few, many or a class for expanded clones.

size: once
J: TRBJ2-2
V: TRBV7-2
D: .
DNA: TGTGCCAGCAGCTCTAGACAGGTTGGCCTAGGGGAGCTGTTTTTT
CDR3: CASSSRQVGLGELFF

size: .
J: TRBJ1-2
V: TRBV7-9
D: .
DNA: TGTGCCAGCAGCTACGGCTTTTCCTCCCTCTATGGCTACACCTTC
CDR3: CASSYGFSSLYGYTF

size: many
J: TRBJ1-1
V: TRBV9
D: .
DNA: TGTGCCAGCAGCGTAGGCACGCAGAACACTGAAGCTTTCTTT
CDR3: CASSVGTQNTEAFF

size: many
J: TRBJ2-7
V: TRBV5-1
D: .
DNA: TGCGCCAGCAGCCGGGCAACACAGGGCTTACCCTACGAGCAGTACTTC
CDR3: CASSRATQGLPYEQYF

size: once
J: TRBJ2-1
V: TRBV6-4
D: .
DNA: TGTGCCAGCAGCGCCGATCCTGGGGGCCACAATGAGCAGTTCTTC
CDR3: CASSADPGGHNEQFF

size: .
J: TRBJ1-5
V: TRBV5-1
D: .
DNA: TGCGCCAGCAGCTGGGACGGATTCAATCAGCCCCAGCATTTT
CDR3: CASSWDGFNQPQHF

size: .
J: TRBJ2-2
V: TRBV10-3
D: TRBD1
DNA: TGTGCCGTCATCCGGGACAGCACCGGAGAGCTGTTTTTT
CDR3: CAVIRDSTGELFF

size: .
J: TRBJ2-7
V: TRBV2
D: .
DNA: TGTGCCAGCAGGGAGGTTTCCTACGAGCAGTACTTC
CDR3: CASREVSYEQYF

size: once
J: TRBJ2-1
V: TRBV11-2
D: TRBD1
DNA: TGTGCCAGCAGCTTGGCAGGGGGCAATAATGAGCAGTTCTTC
CDR3: CASSLAGGNNEQFF

size: .
J: TRBJ1-4
V: TRBV2
D: .
DNA: TGTGCCAGCGGTTCCGACAGGCAGGAAAAACTGCTTTTT
CDR3: CASGSDRQEKLLF

size: few
J: TRBJ2-2
V: TRBV15
D: .
DNA: TGTGCCACCAGCAGATCCGGAGGGGCGAACACCGGGGAGCTGTTTTTT
CDR3: CATSRSGGANTGELFF

size: .
J: TRBJ1-1
V: TRBV7-9
D: TRBD1
DNA: TGTGCCAGCAGCGCATCACAGGGGGCGAACACTGAAGCTTTCTTT
CDR3: CASSASQGANTEAFF

size: .
J: TRBJ2-7
V: TRBV20-1
D: .
DNA: TGCAGTGCCCAAGGTCTTCACTCCTACGAGCAGTACTTC
CDR3: CSAQGLHSYEQYF

size: few
J: TRBJ1-6
V: TRBV2
D: .
DNA: TGTGCCAGCAGCCCCGGGAGGGGTAATTCACCCCTCCACTTT
CDR3: CASSPGRGNSPLHF

size: many
J: TRBJ1-4
V: TRBV25-1
D: .
DNA: TGTGCCAGCAGTGCGAACCCCGGGGCGAGGGATGAAAAACTGTTTTTT
CDR3: CASSANPGARDEKLFF

size: .
J: TRBJ1-2
V: TRBV9
D: .
DNA: TGTGCCAGCAGCGTAGGGGATGACTATGGCTACACCTTC
CDR3: CASSVGDDYGYTF